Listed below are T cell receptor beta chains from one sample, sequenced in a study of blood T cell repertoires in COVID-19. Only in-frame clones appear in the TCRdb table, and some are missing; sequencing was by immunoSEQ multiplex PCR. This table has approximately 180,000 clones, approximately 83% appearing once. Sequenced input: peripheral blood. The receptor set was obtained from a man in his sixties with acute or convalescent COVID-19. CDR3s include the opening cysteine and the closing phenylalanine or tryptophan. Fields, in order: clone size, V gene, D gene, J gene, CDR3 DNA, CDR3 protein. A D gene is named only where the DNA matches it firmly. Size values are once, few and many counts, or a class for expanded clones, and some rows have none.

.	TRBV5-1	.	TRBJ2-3	TGCGCCAGCAGCCCTATATTGTCAGATACGCAGTATTTT	CASSPILSDTQYF
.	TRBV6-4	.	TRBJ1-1	TGTGCCAGCAGTGAACGACATGGACACGCTTCTGAAGCTTTCTTT	CASSERHGHASEAFF
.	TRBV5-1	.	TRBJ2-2	TGCGCCAGCAGCTTGGTTCTGGGGCGAGGCACCGGGGAGCTGTTTTTT	CASSLVLGRGTGELFF
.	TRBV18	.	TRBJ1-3	TGTGCCAGCTCACCCGCCGGGGATCGCTCTGGAAACACCATATATTTT	CASSPAGDRSGNTIYF
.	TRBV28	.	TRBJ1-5	TGTGCCAGCAGTCCCCCCGGAGGTCAGCCCCAGCATTTT	CASSPPGGQPQHF
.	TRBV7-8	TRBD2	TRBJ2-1	TGTGCCAGCGGTGGCGGGAGGTTCAACAATGAGCAGTTCTTC	CASGGGRFNNEQFF
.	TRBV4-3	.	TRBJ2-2	TGCGCCAGCAGCCAAGAATTTCGGGGGACGAACACCGGGGAGCTGTTTTTT	CASSQEFRGTNTGELFF
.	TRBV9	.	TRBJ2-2	TGTGCCAGCAGTAGTCAGGGGTCGAACACCGGGGAGCTGTTTTTT	CASSSQGSNTGELFF
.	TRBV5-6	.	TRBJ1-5	TGTGCCAGCAGCTCCCGGAGGCGGGTGAGTGGTCAGCCCCAGCATTTT	CASSSRRRVSGQPQHF
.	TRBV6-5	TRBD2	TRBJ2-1	TGTGCCAGCAGCACCGGGACTAGCGGGGAGCAGTTCTTC	CASSTGTSGEQFF
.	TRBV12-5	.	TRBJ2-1	TGTGCTAGTGCTCTCTCGGGCTCCTACAATGAGCAGTTCTTC	CASALSGSYNEQFF
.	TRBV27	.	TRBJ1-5	TGTGCCAGCAGTTTTATGAGCAATCAGCCCCAGCATTTT	CASSFMSNQPQHF
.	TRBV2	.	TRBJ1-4	TGTGCCAGCAGTGACCGGGGTAGGGAAAAACTGTTTTTT	CASSDRGREKLFF
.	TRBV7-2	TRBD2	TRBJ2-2	TGTGCCAGCAAGCGGGGGGCCCCGAACACCGGGGAGCTGTTTTTT	CASKRGAPNTGELFF
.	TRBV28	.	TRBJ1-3	TGTGCCAGTAGGGGCTCTGGAAACACCATATATTTT	CASRGSGNTIYF
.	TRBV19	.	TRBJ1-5	TGTGCCAGTAGATCCCAGGGGTCGTTATCCAATCAGCCCCAGCATTTT	CASRSQGSLSNQPQHF
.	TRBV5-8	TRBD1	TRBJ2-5	TGTGCCAGCAGCTCCGGCACGGGACAGGGGGCCAAAGAGACCCAGTACTTC	CASSSGTGQGAKETQYF
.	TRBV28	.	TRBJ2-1	TGTGCCAGCAGTATCTCAGCGGCTCAGTTCTTC	CASSISAAQFF
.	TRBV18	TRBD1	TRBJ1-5	TGTGCCAGCTCATCCAGGTCCCGACAGGGACATCAGCCCCAGCATTTT	CASSSRSRQGHQPQHF
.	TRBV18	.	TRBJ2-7	TGTGCCAGCCTCGACAGGCGCAGGGACGAGCAGTACTTC	CASLDRRRDEQYF
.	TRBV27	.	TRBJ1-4	TGTGCCAGCAGTTTAGGGGCGGGGCCCTATGAAAAACTGTTTTTT	CASSLGAGPYEKLFF
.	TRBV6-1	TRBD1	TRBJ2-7	TGTGCCAGCAGTGAAGCGGTGACAGGGTCTACTTGGGTTAGGGAGCAGTACTTC	CASSEAVTGSTWVREQYF
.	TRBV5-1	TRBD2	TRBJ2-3	TGCGCCAGCAGCTTGGCCTCGCGGGAGAGGGATACGCAGTATTTT	CASSLASRERDTQYF
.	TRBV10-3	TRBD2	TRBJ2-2	TGTGCCACATCAGGCGGGAGGGCCCAGGGGACCGGGGAGCTGTTTTTT	CATSGGRAQGTGELFF
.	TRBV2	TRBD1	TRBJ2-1	TGTGCCAGCAGTGACTCGGGACAGCCCTACAATGAGCAGTTCTTC	CASSDSGQPYNEQFF
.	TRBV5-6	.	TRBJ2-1	TGTGCCAGCAGCTACGAGTACCGAAAGGAGCAGTTCTTC	CASSYEYRKEQFF
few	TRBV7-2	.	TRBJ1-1	TGTGCCAGCAGTTTGGTTGCGGGACCAAGGGGAGCTTTCTTT	CASSLVAGPRGAFF